This T cell receptor (beta chain) was sequenced during a study of T cells in Graves' hyperthyroidism and ophthalmopathy. On the study more broadly: Peripheral blood was obtained at initial diagnosis, preceding any treatment.

Any patient presenting with uncontrolled infection, other autoimmune disease, pregnancy or lactation was left out. Clinicians diagnosed patients from clinical symptoms, serum thyroxine and TRAb, thyroid ultrasound and orbital computed tomography. RNA transcripts yielded amplified TCR beta CDR3 regions. In the first-round RT-PCR of the TCR CDR3, the HTBI primer set was used. MiXCR was run by TCRdb on the multiplex PCR reads, yielding one entry per CDR3 protein. The sample records 300,000 or so distinct CDR3 sequences, around a sixth being singletons. This clonotype was counted only a few times. V was clipped by 4 bases and J by 4 bases; unmatched bases: 4. Germline V gives CDR1 SGHTA, CDR2 FQGNSA. CDR3 length: 16 amino acids.

The source is a woman aged 50 to 60 with Graves' hyperthyroidism. This chain joins TRBV7-2 and TRBJ2-2, with 12 bases fitting TRBD2. The sequencing input was blood. Written as DNA, the CDR3 is TGTGCCAGCAGCTCGGCTAGCGGGAGGGCCACCGGGGAGCTGTTTTTT. Translated, it gives CASSSASGRATGELFF.